A single TCR beta chain is shown here with its context. This specimen comes from a study of blood T cell repertoires in COVID-19. In the study overall: Nucleic acid was either cDNA or gDNA, and it came from T cells, B-cell-depleted T cells, or PBMCs.

In the authors' workflow: Cell counts per sample came from amplifying reference gene primers. TCRdb keeps only in-frame clones here, not all; method: immunoSEQ multiplex PCR. That table gives V, J and clone size, and the DNA gave D and trimming. Of tens of thousands of clones in the sample, 91% were seen once. From germline, CDR1 is SGHRS and CDR2 YFSETQ. Trimming removed 4 bases at V and 5 bases at J, with 9 bases between. The length of the CDR3 is 12 residues. The sequencing sample was made of peripheral blood. The clonotype was recovered from a human donor in a cohort sampled during active COVID-19. V usage is TRBV5-1 and J usage is TRBJ2-5; D not certain. The CDR3 DNA reads as TGCGCCAGCAGCCCCTCCGGGGAGACCCAGTACTTC. This encodes CASSPSGETQYF. Based on the CDR3 plus reference TRBV5-1 and TRBJ2-5, the full variable domain is KAGVTQTPRYLIKTRGQQVTLSCSPISGHRSVSWYQQTPGQGLQFLFEYFSETQRNKGNFPGRFSGRQFSNSRSEMNVSTLELGDSALYLCASSPSGETQYFGPGTRLLVL.